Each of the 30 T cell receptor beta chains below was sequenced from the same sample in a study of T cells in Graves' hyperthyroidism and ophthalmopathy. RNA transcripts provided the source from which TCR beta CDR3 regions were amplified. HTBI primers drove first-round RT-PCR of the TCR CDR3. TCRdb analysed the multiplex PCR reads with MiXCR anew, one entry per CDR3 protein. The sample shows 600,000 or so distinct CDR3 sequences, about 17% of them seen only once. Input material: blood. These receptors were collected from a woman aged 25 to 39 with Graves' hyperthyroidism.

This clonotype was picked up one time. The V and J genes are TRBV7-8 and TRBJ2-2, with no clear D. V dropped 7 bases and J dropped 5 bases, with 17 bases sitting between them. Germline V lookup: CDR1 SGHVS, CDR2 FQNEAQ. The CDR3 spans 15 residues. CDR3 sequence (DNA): TGTGCCAGCACCGCCATGGGTCGGCCGACCGGGGAGCTGTTTTTT. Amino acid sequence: CASTAMGRPTGELFF.

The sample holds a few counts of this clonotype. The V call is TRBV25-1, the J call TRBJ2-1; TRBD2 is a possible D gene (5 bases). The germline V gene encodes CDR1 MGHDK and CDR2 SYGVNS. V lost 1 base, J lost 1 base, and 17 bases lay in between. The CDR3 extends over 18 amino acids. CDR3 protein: CASSEFGLAGGSYNEQFF. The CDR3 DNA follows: TGTGCCAGCAGTGAATTTGGGCTAGCCGGTGGTTCCTACAATGAGCAGTTCTTC.

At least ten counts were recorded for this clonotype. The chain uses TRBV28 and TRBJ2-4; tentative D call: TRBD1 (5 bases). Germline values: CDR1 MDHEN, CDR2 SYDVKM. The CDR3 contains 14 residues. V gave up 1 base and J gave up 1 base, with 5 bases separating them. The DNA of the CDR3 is TGTGCCAGCAGTTTATCAGGGGCCAAAAACATTCAGTACTTC. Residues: CASSLSGAKNIQYF.

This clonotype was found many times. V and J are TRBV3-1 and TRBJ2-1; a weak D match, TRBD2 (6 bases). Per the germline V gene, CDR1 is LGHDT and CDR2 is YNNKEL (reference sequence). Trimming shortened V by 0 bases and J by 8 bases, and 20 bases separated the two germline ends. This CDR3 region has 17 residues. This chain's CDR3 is CASSQEGDSILGDEQFF. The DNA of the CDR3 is TGTGCCAGCAGCCAAGAGGGGGACTCTATACTCGGGGATGAGCAGTTCTTC.

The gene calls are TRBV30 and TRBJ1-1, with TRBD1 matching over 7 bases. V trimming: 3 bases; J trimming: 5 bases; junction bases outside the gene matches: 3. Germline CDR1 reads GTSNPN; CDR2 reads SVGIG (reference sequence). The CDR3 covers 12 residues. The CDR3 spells CAWSDRETEAFF. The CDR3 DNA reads TGTGCCTGGAGCGACAGGGAAACTGAAGCTTTCTTT.

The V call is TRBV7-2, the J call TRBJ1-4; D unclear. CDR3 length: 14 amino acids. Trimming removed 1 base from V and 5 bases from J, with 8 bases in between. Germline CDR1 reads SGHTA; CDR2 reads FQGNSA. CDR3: CASSLEQKNEKLFF. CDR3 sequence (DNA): TGTGCCAGCAGCTTAGAACAGAAGAATGAAAAACTGTTTTTT.

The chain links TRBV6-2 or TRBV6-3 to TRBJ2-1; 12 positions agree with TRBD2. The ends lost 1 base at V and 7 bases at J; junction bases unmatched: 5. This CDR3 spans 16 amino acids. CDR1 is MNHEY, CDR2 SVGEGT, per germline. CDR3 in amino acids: CASSYYGLAGWNEQFF. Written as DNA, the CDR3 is TGTGCCAGCAGTTACTACGGACTAGCGGGATGGAATGAGCAGTTCTTC.

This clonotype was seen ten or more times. CDR3 protein: CASSQKIQDPNQPQHF. CDR3 coding DNA: TGTGCCAGCAGCCAAAAAATACAGGACCCCAATCAGCCCCAGCATTTT. The J gene is TRBJ1-5, the V gene TRBV12-3 or TRBV12-4; D may be TRBD1 (5 bases). This CDR3 has 16 residues. V shed 6 bases and J shed 3 bases, with 18 bases lying between them.

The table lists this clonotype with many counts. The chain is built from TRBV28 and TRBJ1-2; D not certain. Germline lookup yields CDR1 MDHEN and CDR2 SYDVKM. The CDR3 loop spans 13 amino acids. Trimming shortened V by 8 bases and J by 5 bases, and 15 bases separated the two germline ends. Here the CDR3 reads CASGSGMRYGYTF. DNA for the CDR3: TGTGCCAGCGGATCCGGGATGCGTTATGGCTACACCTTC.

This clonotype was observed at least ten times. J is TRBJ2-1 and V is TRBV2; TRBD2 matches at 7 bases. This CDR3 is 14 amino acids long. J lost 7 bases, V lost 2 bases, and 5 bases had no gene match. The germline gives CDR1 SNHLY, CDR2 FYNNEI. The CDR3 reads CASSERSGMNEQFF. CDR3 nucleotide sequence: TGTGCCAGCAGTGAAAGAAGCGGGATGAATGAGCAGTTCTTC.

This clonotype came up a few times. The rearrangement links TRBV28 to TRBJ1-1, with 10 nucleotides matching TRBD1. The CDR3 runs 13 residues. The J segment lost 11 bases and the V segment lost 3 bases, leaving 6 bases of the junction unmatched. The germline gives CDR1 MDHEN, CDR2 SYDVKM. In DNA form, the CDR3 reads TGTGCCAGCAGTTTGGGGACAGGGGACCGGGCTTTCTTT. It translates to CASSLGTGDRAFF.

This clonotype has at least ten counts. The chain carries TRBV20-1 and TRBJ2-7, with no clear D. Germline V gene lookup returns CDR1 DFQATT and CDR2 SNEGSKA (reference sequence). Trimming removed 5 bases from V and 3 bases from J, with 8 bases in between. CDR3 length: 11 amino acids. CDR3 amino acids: CSAPRDYEQYF. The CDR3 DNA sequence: TGCAGTGCTCCTAGGGACTACGAGCAGTACTTC.

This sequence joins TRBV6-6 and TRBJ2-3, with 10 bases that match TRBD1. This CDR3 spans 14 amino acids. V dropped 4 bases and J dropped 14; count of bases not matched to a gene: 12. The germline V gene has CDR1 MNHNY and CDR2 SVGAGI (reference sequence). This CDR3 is CASSLGQGGIERYF. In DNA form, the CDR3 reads TGTGCCAGCAGTTTAGGACAGGGGGGCATTGAACGGTATTTT.

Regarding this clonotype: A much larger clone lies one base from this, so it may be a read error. CDR3 sequence: CASSSLGLAAEQYF. The DNA of the CDR3 is TGTGCCAGCAGCTCCCTCGGACTAGCTGCGGAGCAGTACTTC. The chain is built from TRBV7-2 and TRBJ2-7, with 8 bases matching TRBD2. Germline CDR1 SGHTA, CDR2 FQGNSA. V shed 4 bases, J shed 7 bases, and the junction held 9 bases outside the gene matches. This CDR3 comprises 14 residues.

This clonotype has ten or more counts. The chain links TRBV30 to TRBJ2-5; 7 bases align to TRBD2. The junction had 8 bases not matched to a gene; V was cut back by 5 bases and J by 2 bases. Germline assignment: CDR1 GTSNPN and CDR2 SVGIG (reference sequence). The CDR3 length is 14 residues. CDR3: CAWFAAGLQETQYF. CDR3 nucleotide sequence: TGTGCCTGGTTTGCAGCGGGATTACAAGAGACCCAGTACTTC. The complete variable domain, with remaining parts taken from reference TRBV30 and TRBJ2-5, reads SQTIHQWPATLVQPVGSPLSLECTVEGTSNPNLYWYRQAAGRGLQLLFYSVGIGQISSEVPQNLSASRPQDRQFILSSKKLLLSDSGFYLCAWFAAGLQETQYFGPGTRLLVL.

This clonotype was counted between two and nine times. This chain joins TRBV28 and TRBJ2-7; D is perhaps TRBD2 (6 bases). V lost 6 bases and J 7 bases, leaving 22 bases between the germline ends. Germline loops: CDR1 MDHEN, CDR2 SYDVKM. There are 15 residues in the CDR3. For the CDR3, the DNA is TGTGCCAGCAGCCCCACTGGGGACTTACTACCGGAGCAGTACTTC. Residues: CASSPTGDLLPEQYF.

The CDR3 sequence is CASSLGQWDEQFF. The CDR3 DNA follows: TGTGCCAGCAGCTTAGGACAGTGGGATGAGCAGTTCTTC. V gene TRBV7-8 combines with J gene TRBJ2-1; possibly TRBD1 for D (5 bases). Trimming stripped 1 base from V and 8 bases from J, with 9 bases between. CDR3 length: 13 amino acids. Germline CDR1 SGHVS, CDR2 FQNEAQ.

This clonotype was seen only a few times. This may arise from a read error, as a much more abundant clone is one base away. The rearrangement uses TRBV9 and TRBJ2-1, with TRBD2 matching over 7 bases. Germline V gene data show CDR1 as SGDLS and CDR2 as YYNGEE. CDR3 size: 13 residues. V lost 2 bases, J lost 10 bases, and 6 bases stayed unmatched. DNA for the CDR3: TGTGCCAGCAGCGTGGCTAGCGGATACGAGCAGTTCTTC. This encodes CASSVASGYEQFF.

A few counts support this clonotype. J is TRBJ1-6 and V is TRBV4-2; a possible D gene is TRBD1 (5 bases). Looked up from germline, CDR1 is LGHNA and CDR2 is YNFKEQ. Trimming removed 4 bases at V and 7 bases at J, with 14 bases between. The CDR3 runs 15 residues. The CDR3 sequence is CASSPSRVANSPLHF. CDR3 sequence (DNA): TGTGCCAGCAGCCCAAGCAGGGTGGCGAATTCACCCCTCCACTTT.

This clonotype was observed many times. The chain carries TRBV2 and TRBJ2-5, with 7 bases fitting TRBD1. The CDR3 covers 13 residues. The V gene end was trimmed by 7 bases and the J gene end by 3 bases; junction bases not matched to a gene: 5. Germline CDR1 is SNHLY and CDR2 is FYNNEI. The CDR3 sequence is CASTRDRKETQYF. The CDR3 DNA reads TGTGCCAGCACCCGGGACAGAAAAGAGACCCAGTACTTC. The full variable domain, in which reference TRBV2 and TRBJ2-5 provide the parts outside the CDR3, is EPEVTQTPSHQVTQMGQEVILRCVPISNHLYFYWYRQILGQKVEFLVSFYNNEISEKSEIFDDQFSVERPDGSNFTLKIRSTKLEDSAMYFCASTRDRKETQYFGPGTRLLVL.

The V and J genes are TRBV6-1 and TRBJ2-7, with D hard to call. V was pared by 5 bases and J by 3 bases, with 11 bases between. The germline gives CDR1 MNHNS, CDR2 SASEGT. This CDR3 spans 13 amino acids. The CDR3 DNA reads TGTGCCAGCAGTCCCGATAACCACTACGAGCAGTACTTC. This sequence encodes CASSPDNHYEQYF.

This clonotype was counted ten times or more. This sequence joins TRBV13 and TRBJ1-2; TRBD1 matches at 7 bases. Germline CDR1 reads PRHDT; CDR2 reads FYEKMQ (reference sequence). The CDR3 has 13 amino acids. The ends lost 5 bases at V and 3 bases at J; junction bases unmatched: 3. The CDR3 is CASSGGTDYGYTF. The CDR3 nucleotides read TGTGCCAGCAGCGGAGGGACAGACTATGGCTACACCTTC.

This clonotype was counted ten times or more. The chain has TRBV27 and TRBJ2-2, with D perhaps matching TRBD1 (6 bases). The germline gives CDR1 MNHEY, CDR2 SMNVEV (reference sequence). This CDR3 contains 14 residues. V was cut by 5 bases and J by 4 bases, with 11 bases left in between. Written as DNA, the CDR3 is TGTGCCAGCAGTCTCTTAGGGGGCACCGGGGAGCTGTTTTTT. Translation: CASSLLGGTGELFF.

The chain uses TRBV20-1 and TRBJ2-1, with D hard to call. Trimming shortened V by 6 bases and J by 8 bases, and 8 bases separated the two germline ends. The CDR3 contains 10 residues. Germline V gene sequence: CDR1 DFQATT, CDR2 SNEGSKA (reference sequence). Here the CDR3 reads CSAARDEQFF. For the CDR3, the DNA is TGCAGTGCAGCTAGAGATGAGCAGTTCTTC.

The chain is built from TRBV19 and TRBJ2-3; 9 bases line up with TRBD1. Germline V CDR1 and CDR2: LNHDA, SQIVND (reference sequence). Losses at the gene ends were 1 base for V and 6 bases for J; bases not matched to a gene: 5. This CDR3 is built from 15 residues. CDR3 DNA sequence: TGTGCCAGTAGTATAGGGACAGGGGTGTTGGATACGCAGTATTTT. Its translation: CASSIGTGVLDTQYF.

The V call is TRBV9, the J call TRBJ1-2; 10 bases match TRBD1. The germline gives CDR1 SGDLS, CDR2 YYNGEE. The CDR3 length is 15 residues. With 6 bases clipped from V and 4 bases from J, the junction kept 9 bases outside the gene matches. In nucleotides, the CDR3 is TGTGCCAGCACCCACACCGGGACAGGGGTCTATGGCTACACCTTC. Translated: CASTHTGTGVYGYTF.

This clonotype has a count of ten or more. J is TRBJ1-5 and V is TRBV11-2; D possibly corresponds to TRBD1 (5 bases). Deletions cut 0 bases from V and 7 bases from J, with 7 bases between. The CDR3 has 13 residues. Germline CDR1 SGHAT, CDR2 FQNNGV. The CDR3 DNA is TGTGCCAGCAGCTTAGACGGGGGACAGCCCCAGCATTTT. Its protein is CASSLDGGQPQHF.

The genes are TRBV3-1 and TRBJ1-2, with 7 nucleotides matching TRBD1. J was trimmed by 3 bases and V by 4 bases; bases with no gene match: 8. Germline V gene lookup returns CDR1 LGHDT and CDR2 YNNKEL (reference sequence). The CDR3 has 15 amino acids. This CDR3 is CASSRRGTEDYGYTF. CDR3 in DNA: TGTGCCAGCAGCCGACGGGGGACAGAGGACTATGGCTACACCTTC. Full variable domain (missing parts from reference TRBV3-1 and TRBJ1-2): DTAVSQTPKYLVTQMGNDKSIKCEQNLGHDTMYWYKQDSKKFLKIMFSYNNKELIINETVPNRFSPKSPDKAHLNLHINSLELGDSAVYFCASSRRGTEDYGYTFGSGTRLTVV.

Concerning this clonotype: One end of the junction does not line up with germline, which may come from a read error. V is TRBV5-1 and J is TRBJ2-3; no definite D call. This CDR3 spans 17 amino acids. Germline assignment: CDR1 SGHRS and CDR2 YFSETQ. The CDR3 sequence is CASSTSPLGYGTDTQYF. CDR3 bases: TGTGCCAGCAGCACATCCCCCTTGGGGTACGGCACAGATACGCAGTATTTT.

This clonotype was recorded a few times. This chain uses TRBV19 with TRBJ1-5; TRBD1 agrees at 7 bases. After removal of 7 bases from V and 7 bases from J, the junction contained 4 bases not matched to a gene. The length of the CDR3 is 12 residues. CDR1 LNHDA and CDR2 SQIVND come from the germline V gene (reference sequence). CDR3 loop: CASNRGQQPQHF. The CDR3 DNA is TGTGCCAGTAACAGGGGACAGCAGCCCCAGCATTTT.